A single T cell receptor (beta chain) is shown here with its context. Its target is not known. The data were taken from a study of Ad26.COV2.S vaccination and SARS-CoV-2 variants. The study, taken as a whole, reports: Vaccine recipients had higher spike-specific TCR breadth than placebo recipients. Across vaccine and placebo recipients, the breadth of non-spike TCRs was similar. Vaccinees reportedly had broad spike-specific CD8+ and CD4+ T cell responses.

This CDR3 is built from 15 residues. V was shortened by 0 bases and J by 1 base, with 8 bases between the two germline ends. Germline CDR1 SGDLS, CDR2 YYNGEE. The repertoire was sequenced with immunoSEQ multiplex PCR; TCRdb's copy has only in-frame clones and lacks some. The table records roughly 180,000 clones, roughly 89% of them present only once. The chain carries TRBV9 and TRBJ2-1, with D unresolved. This TCR came from a human donor who had recovered from COVID-19. The sequences come from peripheral blood, collected after recovery from COVID-19. The CDR3 is CASSVAWASYNEQFF. CDR3 in DNA: TGTGCCAGCAGCGTAGCTTGGGCATCCTACAATGAGCAGTTCTTC.